This TCR beta chain emerged from a study of human T cells and chemical hapten exposure. Study context: Throughout the roughly 25-week study, diphenylcyclopropenone was applied weekly to the patients' scalps. Mostly female, the patients presented with alopecia areata, totalis or universalis.

Sample time point: patch test 2, 6 weeks after DPC sensitization. Specified treatment: therapeutic diphenylcyclopropenone sensitization with weekly scalp DPC. Blood sampling preceded each patch test application. The table lists this clonotype with many counts. Via MiXCR, TCRdb re-called the RACE reads, giving one row per CDR3 protein. The sample shows some 350,000 distinct CDR3 sequences, nearly 6.5% of them seen only once. From germline, CDR1 is SQVTM and CDR2 ANQGSEA. Trimming took 4 bases from V and 4 from J, leaving 16 bases between them. The CDR3 consists of 14 residues. The chain joins TRBV29-1 to TRBJ1-1, with a tentative D call TRBD1 (6 bases). This TCR derives from a young woman with alopecia areata. Some clones in this sample may be carry-over from other donors' samples. The specimen was whole blood, collected in connection with sensitization to the hapten diphenylcyclopropenone (DPC). The CDR3 protein is CSVVNRGAGTEAFF. CDR3 nucleotides: TGCAGCGTTGTGAATCGGGGGGCCGGCACTGAAGCTTTCTTT. The whole variable domain, filled in from reference TRBV29-1 and TRBJ1-1, reads SAVISQKPSRDICQRGTSLTIQCQVDSQVTMMFWYRQQPGQSLTLIATANQGSEATYESGFVIDKFPISRPNLTFSTLTVSNMSPEDSSIYLCSVVNRGAGTEAFFGQGTRLTVV.